Following are 10 T cell receptor beta chains from one sample sequenced in a study of blood T cells in healthy people across ages. Alongside a J-beta primer mix, a sample-barcoded 5' primer served in a second PCR lasting about 7 to 11 cycles. TCRdb reprocessed the 5' RACE reads via MiXCR and lists one record per CDR3 protein. Of 950,000 to 1,200,000 distinct CDR3 sequences detected, 35% to 40% appear once; the ten largest clones hold about an eighth. Sequencing was carried out using blood. Receptor source: a man between 18 and 35 years old in good health.

A note on this clonotype: A read error may account for a junction end that differs from germline. The chain links TRBV7-9 to TRBJ1-2; the match to TRBD1 covers 7 bases. Looked up from germline, CDR1 is SEHNR and CDR2 is FQNEAQ (reference sequence). The length of the CDR3 is 15 residues. The DNA of the CDR3 is TGTGTCAGCAGCTCGGAGACAGGGTCCTTGGGAGGCTACACCTTC. It codes for CVSSSETGSLGGYTF.

The V gene is TRBV5-1, the J gene TRBJ1-2; D not resolved. Germline V gene data show CDR1 as SGHRS and CDR2 as YFSETQ. Trimming shortened V by 3 bases and J by 10 bases, and 19 bases separated the two germline ends. The CDR3 sequence is 14 residues long. The CDR3 spells CASSSEPPIPNYTF. The DNA for the CDR3 is TGCGCCAGCAGCTCTGAACCACCAATCCCTAACTACACCTTC.

In this sample, this clonotype turned up a few times. The chain combines TRBV20-1 with TRBJ2-3; tentative D call: TRBD2 (6 bases). Germline CDR1 reads DFQATT; CDR2 reads SNEGSKA (reference sequence). CDR3 size: 15 residues. V lost 1 base and J lost 2, with 13 bases in between. The CDR3 region is CSARGEDSYTDTQYF. The CDR3 nucleotides are TGCAGTGCTAGAGGGGAGGACTCATACACAGATACGCAGTATTTT.

CDR3 region: CASSLGLSGGYTF. Written as DNA, the CDR3 is TGTGCCAGCAGCTTAGGTCTGAGTGGGGGCTACACCTTC. The chain is built from TRBV7-2 and TRBJ1-2; D is undetermined. Germline V gives CDR1 SGHTA, CDR2 FQGNSA. The CDR3 has 13 amino acids. V lost 1 base, J lost 8 bases, and 11 bases lay in between.

The rearrangement links TRBV7-2 to TRBJ1-5; D might be TRBD1 (5 bases). The V and J ends lost 5 bases and 3 bases respectively, with 20 bases between them. The CDR3 is 17 residues long. Per the germline V gene, CDR1 is SGHTA and CDR2 is FQGNSA. The CDR3 protein is CASSPERGTENNQPQHF. The DNA for the CDR3 is TGTGCCAGCAGCCCAGAGCGGGGGACCGAGAACAATCAGCCCCAGCATTTT. Full variable domain (rest looked up from reference TRBV7-2 and TRBJ1-5): GAGVSQSPSNKVTEKGKDVELRCDPISGHTALYWYRQSLGQGLEFLIYFQGNSAPDKSGLPSDRFSAERTGGSVSTLTIQRTQQEDSAVYLCASSPERGTENNQPQHFGDGTRLSIL.

As concerns this clonotype: One end of the junction does not line up with germline, which may come from a read error. The J gene is TRBJ1-2, the V gene TRBV7-2, with 8 bases identical to TRBD1. Germline loops: CDR1 SGHTA, CDR2 FQGNSA. The CDR3 has 14 residues. CDR3 sequence: CASNPGGPNYGCTF. The CDR3 DNA reads TGTGCCAGCAACCCAGGGGGCCCTAACTATGGCTGCACCTTC.

This chain links TRBV5-5 with TRBJ1-2, with 8 positions matching TRBD1. V shed 5 bases, J shed 3 bases, and the junction held 6 bases outside the gene matches. Germline V lookup: CDR1 SGHKS, CDR2 YYEKEE (reference sequence). The CDR3 loop spans 14 amino acids. The CDR3 is CASSPDRVYYGYTF. The CDR3 DNA reads TGTGCCAGCAGTCCGGACAGGGTATACTATGGCTACACCTTC.

This chain joins TRBV20-1 and TRBJ2-1, with a possible D match to TRBD2 (5 bases). The DNA end lines up better with TRBJ2-7; the J call may be wrong. CDR3 size: 14 residues. Germline CDR1 reads DFQATT; CDR2 reads SNEGSKA (reference sequence). In DNA form, the CDR3 reads TGCAGTGCTAGAGATCGTACGGGGTACAATGAGCAGTACTTC. It is translated as CSARDRTGYNEQYF.

This clonotype occurred once. This may arise from a read error, as a much more abundant clone is one base away. CDR3 sequence (DNA): TGTGCCAGCAGTTACAACGGGGACAGGCCCTACGAGCAGTACTTC. It specifies CASSYNGDRPYEQYF. V gene TRBV6-5 combines with J gene TRBJ2-7; TRBD1 aligns across 8 bases. Looked up from germline, CDR1 is MNHEY and CDR2 is SVGAGI. Germline trimming cut 2 bases from V and 2 bases from J; bases unmatched to any gene: 5. CDR3 size: 15 residues.

The V call is TRBV20-1, the J call TRBJ1-1; 7 bases align to TRBD1. V trimming: 6 bases; J trimming: 1 base; junction bases outside the gene matches: 5. Germline V CDR1 and CDR2: DFQATT, SNEGSKA (reference sequence). The CDR3 is 13 residues long. This chain's CDR3 is CSATEGANTEAFF. The CDR3 DNA sequence: TGCAGTGCCACAGAGGGGGCGAACACTGAAGCTTTCTTT.